This paragraph covers one T cell receptor (beta chain) sequence. Its target is unknown. This specimen belongs to a study of cytomegalovirus exposure and HLA in healthy donors. Study-level findings and limits: Rare TCR sequences predominated, though certain public TCRs were found in many donors. TCR clusters originating in the first cohort tended to co-occur in the 120 validation repertoires, according to a later analysis. Associated with cytomegalovirus, according to the listing, were approximately 160 TCR beta chains. It was reported that the classifier diagnosed cytomegalovirus status with high specificity and sensitivity in both the original and validation cohorts.

V gave up 0 bases and J gave up 7 bases, with 14 bases separating them. CDR1 and CDR2 (germline): SGHRS, YFSETQ. CDR3 size: 15 residues. The data were produced by immunoSEQ multiplex PCR, yet TCRdb's version contains in-frame clones alone and is incomplete. The sample contains some 74,000 clones, 93% of which appear only once. V and J are TRBV5-1 and TRBJ2-1, with a tentative D call TRBD2 (6 bases). The sequenced sample was PBMCs. The TCR originated in a young woman in good health and CMV-seronegative. The CDR3 reads CASSLAVAAANEQFF. CDR3 nucleotide sequence: TGCGCCAGCAGCTTGGCGGTAGCGGCGGCGAATGAGCAGTTCTTC. The full variable domain, completed using reference TRBV5-1 and TRBJ2-1, is KAGVTQTPRYLIKTRGQQVTLSCSPISGHRSVSWYQQTPGQGLQFLFEYFSETQRNKGNFPGRFSGRQFSNSRSEMNVSTLELGDSALYLCASSLAVAAANEQFFGPGTRLTVL.